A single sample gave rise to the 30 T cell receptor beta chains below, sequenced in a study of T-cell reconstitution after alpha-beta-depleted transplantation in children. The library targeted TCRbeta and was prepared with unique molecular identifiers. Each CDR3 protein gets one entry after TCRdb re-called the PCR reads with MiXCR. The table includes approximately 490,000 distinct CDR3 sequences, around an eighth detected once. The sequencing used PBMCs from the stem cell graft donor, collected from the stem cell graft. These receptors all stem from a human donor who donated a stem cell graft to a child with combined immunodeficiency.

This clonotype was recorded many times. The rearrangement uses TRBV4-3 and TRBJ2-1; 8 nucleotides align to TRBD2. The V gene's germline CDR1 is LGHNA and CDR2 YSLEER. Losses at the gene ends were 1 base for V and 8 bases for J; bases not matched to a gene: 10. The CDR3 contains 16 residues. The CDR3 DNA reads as TGCGCCAGCAGCCAAGGGACGGGACTAGTAAGTCATGAGCAGTTCTTC. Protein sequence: CASSQGTGLVSHEQFF.

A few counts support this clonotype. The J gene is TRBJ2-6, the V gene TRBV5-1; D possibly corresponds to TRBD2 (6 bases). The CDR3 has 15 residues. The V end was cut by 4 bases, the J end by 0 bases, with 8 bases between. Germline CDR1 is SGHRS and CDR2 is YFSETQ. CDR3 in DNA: TGCGCCAGCAGCGCGGGACCCTCTGGGGCCAACGTCCTGACTTTC. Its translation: CASSAGPSGANVLTF. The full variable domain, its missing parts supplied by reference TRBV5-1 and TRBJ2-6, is KAGVTQTPRYLIKTRGQQVTLSCSPISGHRSVSWYQQTPGQGLQFLFEYFSETQRNKGNFPGRFSGRQFSNSRSEMNVSTLELGDSALYLCASSAGPSGANVLTFGAGSRLTVL.

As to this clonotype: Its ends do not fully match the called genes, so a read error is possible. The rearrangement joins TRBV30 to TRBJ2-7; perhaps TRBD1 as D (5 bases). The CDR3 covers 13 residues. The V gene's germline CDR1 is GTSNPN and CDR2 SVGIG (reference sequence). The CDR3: CAWSPGWVADRGF. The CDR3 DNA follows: TGTGCCTGGAGTCCCGGATGGGTAGCCGACAGAGGCTTC.

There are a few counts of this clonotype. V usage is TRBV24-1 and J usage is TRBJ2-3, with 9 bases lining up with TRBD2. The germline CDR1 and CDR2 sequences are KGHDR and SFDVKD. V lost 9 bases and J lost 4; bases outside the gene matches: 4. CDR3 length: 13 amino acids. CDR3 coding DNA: TGTGCCACCGCCATAGCGGGAGCAGATACGCAGTATTTT. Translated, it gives CATAIAGADTQYF.

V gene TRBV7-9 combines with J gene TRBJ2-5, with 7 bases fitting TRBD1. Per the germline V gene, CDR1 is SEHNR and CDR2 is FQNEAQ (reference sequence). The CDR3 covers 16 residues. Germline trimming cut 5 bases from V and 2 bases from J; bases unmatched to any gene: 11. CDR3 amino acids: CASSPQGGRIQETQYF. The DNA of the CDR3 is TGTGCCAGCAGCCCGCAAGGGGGCAGGATACAAGAGACCCAGTACTTC.

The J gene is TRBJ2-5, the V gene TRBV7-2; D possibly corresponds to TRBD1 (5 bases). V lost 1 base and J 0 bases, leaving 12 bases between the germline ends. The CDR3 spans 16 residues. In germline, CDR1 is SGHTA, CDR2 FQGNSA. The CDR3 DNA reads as TGTGCCAGCAGCTTAGGAGGCAGGGCCTACCAAGAGACCCAGTACTTC. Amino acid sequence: CASSLGGRAYQETQYF.

The CDR3 here is CASSIGGQREQFF. CDR3 sequence (DNA): TGTGCCAGTAGTATAGGTGGCCAGCGGGAGCAGTTCTTC. This chain connects TRBV19 to TRBJ2-1; possibly TRBD2 for D (5 bases). The germline V and J ends were trimmed by 1 base and 10 bases, with 11 bases remaining between them. Germline lookup yields CDR1 LNHDA and CDR2 SQIVND (reference sequence). The CDR3 is 13 amino acids.

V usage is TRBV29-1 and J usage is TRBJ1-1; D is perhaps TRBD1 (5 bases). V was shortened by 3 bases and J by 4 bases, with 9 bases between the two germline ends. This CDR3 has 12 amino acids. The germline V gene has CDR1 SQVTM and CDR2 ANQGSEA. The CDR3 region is CSVDSGLTEAFF. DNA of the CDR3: TGCAGCGTTGATTCGGGACTCACTGAAGCTTTCTTT.

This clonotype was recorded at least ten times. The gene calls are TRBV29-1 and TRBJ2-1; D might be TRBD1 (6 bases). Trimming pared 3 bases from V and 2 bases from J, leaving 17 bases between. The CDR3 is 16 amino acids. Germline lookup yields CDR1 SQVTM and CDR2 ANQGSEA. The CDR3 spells CSVDGLSGHTYNEQFF. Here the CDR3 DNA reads TGCAGCGTTGATGGCTTATCGGGACACACCTACAATGAGCAGTTCTTC.

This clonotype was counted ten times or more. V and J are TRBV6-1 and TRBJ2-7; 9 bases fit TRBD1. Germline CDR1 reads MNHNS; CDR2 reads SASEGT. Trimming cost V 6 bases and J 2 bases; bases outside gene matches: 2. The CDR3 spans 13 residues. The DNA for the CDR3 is TGTGCCAGCAGGACAGGGGGAACCTACGAGCAGTACTTC. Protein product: CASRTGGTYEQYF.

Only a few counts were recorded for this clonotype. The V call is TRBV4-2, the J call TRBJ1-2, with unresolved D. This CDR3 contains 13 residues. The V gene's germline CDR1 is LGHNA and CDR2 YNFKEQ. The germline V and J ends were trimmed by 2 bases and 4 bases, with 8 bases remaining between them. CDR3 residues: CASSQRGLYGYTF. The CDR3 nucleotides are TGTGCCAGCAGCCAAAGAGGCCTCTATGGCTACACCTTC.

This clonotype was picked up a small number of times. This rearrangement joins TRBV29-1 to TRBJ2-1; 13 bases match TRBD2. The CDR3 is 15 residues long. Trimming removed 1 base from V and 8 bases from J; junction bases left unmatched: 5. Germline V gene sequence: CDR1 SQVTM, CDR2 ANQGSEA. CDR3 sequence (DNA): TGCAGCGTTGAAGGGAGGACTAGCGGGAGCTATGAGCAGTTCTTC. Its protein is CSVEGRTSGSYEQFF.

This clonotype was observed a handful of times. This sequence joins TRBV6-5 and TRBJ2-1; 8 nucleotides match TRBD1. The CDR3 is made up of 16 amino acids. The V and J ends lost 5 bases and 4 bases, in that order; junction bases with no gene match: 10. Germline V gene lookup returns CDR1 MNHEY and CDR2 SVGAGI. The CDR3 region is CASSRLRGQAYNEQFF. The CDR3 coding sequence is TGTGCCAGCAGTCGCCTTAGGGGACAGGCTTACAATGAGCAGTTCTTC.

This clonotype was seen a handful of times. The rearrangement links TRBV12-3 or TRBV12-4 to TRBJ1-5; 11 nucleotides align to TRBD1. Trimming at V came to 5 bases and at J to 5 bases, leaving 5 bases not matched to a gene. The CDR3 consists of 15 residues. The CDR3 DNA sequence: TGTGCCAGCAGTCCCCCGGGACAGGGGGATCAGCCCCAGCATTTT. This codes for CASSPPGQGDQPQHF.

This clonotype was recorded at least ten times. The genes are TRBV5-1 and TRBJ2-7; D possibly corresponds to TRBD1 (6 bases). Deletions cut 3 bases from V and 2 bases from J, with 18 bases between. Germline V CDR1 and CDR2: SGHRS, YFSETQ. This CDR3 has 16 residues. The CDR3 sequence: CASSSQGHYPTYEQYF. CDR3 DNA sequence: TGCGCCAGCAGCTCCCAGGGACACTATCCTACCTACGAGCAGTACTTC.

The CDR3 sequence: CASSRPPNRGSSGTDTQYF. In nucleotides, the CDR3 is TGTGCCAGCAGTAGACCACCCAACAGGGGCAGTTCGGGCACAGATACGCAGTATTTT. The V call is TRBV12-3 or TRBV12-4, the J call TRBJ2-3; 7 nucleotides line up with TRBD1. The CDR3 is 19 amino acids. The V and J ends lost 5 bases and 1 base, in that order; junction bases with no gene match: 18.

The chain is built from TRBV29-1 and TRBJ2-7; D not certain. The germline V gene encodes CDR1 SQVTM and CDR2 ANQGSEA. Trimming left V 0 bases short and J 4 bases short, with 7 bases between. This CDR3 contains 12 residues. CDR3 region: CSVEDLDYEQYF. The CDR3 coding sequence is TGCAGCGTTGAAGATCTAGATTACGAGCAGTACTTC.

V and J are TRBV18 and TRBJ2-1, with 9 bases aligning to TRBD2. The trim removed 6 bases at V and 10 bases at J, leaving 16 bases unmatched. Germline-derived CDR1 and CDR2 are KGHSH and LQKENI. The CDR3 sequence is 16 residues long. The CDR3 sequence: CASSRVRGGRASEQFF. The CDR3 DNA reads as TGTGCCAGCTCCCGGGTGCGAGGCGGGAGGGCCTCAGAGCAGTTCTTC.

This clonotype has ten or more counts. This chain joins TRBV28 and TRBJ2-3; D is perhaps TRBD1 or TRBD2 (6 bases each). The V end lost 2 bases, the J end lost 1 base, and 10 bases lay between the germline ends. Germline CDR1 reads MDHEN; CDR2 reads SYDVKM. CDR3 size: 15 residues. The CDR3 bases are TGTGCCAGCAGTTTAACGGAGGGGGGCACAGATACGCAGTATTTT. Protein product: CASSLTEGGTDTQYF.

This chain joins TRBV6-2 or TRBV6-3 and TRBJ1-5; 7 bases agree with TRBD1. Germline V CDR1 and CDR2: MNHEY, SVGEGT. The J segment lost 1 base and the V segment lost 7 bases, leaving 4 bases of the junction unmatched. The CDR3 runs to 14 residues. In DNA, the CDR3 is TGTGCCAGCAACCAGGGGGGGAGCAATCAGCCCCAGCATTTT. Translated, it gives CASNQGGSNQPQHF.

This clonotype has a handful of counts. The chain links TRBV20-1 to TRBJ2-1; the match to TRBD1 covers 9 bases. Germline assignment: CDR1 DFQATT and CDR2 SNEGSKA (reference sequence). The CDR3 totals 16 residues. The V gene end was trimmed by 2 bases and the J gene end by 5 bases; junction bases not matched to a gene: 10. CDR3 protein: CSARSLWTGVDNEQFF. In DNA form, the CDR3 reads TGCAGTGCTAGAAGTCTGTGGACAGGGGTTGACAATGAGCAGTTCTTC.

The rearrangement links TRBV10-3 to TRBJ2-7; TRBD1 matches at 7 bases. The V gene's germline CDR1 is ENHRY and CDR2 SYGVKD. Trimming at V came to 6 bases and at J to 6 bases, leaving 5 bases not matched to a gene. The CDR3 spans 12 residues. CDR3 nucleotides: TGTGCCATCAGCAGACAGGGCTCCGAGCAGTACTTC. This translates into CAISRQGSEQYF.

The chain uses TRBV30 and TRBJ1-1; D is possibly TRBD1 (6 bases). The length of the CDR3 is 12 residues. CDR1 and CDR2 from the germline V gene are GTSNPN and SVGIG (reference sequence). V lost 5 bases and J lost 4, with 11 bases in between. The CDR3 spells CAWGDKGTEAFF. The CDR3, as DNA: TGTGCCTGGGGGGACAAGGGCACTGAAGCTTTCTTT.

The CDR3 DNA is TGTGCCAGCAGTCCAACCCCGGGACAGGGAACTGAAGCTTTCTTT. Amino acid sequence: CASSPTPGQGTEAFF. The chain recombines TRBV28 with TRBJ1-1, with TRBD1 identical over 9 bases. V dropped 5 bases and J dropped 5; count of bases not matched to a gene: 9. The germline CDR1 and CDR2 sequences are MDHEN and SYDVKM. This CDR3 comprises 15 residues.

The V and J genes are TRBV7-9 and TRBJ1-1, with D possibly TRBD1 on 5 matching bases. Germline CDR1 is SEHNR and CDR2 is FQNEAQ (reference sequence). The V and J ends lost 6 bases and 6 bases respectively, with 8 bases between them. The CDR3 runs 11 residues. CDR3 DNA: TGTGCCAGCAGGGGGGGTGCTGAAGCTTTCTTT. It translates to CASRGGAEAFF.

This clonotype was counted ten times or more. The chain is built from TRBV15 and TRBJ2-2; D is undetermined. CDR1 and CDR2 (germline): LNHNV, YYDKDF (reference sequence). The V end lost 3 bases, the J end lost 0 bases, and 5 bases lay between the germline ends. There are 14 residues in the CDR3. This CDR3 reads CATSSHPNTGELFF. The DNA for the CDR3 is TGTGCCACCAGCAGCCACCCGAACACCGGGGAGCTGTTTTTT.

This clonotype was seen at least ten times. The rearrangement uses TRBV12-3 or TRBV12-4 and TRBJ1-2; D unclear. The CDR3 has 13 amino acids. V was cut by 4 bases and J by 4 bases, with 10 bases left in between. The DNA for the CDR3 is TGTGCCAGCAGTTCCCCGAATGGCTATGGCTACACCTTC. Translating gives CASSSPNGYGYTF.

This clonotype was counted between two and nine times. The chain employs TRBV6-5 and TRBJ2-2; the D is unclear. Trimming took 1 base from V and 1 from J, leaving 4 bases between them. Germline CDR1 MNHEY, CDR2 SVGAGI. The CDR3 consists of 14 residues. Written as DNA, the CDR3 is TGTGCCAGCAGTTACTTAGAGAACACCGGGGAGCTGTTTTTT. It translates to CASSYLENTGELFF.

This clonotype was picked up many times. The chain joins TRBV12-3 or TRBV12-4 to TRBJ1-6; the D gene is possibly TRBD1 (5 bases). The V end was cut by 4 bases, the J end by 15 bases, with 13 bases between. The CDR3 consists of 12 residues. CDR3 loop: CASSSSGTRLHF. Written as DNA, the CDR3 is TGTGCCAGCAGTTCCTCCGGGACTCGCCTCCACTTT.

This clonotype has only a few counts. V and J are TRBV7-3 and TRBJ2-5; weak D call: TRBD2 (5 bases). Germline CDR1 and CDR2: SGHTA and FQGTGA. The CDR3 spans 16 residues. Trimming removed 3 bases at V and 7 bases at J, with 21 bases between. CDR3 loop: CASSFAPWTRPATQYF. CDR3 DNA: TGTGCCAGCAGCTTTGCTCCCTGGACTCGGCCGGCGACCCAGTACTTC.